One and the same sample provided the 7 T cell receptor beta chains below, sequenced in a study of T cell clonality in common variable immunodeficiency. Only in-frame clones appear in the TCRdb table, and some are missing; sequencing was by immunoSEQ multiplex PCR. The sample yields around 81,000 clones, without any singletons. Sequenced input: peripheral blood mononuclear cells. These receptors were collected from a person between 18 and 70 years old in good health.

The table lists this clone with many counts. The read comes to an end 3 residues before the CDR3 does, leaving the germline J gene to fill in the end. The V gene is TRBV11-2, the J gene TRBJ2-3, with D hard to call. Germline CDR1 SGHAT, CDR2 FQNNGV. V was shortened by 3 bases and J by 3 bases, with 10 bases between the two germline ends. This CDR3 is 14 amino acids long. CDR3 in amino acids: CASSLDRLTDTQYF. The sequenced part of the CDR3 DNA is TGTGCCAGCAGCTTGGATAGACTGACAGATACG.

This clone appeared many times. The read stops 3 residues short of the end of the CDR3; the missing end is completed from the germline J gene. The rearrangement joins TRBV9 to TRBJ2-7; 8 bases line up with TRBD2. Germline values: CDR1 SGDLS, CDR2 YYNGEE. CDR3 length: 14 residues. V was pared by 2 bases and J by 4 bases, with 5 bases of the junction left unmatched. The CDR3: CASSVESGGYEQYF. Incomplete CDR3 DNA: TGTGCCAGCAGCGTGGAATCGGGGGGGTACGAG.

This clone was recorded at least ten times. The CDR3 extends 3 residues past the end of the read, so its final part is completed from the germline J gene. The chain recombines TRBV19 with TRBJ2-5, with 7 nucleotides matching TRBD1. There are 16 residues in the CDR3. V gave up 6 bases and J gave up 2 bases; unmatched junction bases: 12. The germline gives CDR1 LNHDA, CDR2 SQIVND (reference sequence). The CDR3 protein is CASSTIRTGLQETQYF. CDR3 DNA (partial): TGTGCCAGTAGCACGATCAGGACAGGATTGCAAGAGACC. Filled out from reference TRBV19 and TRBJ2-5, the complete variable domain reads DGGITQSPKYLFRKEGQNVTLSCEQNLNHDAMYWYRQDPGQGLRLIYYSQIVNDFQKGDIAEGYSVSREKKESFPLTVTSAQKNPTAFYLCASSTIRTGLQETQYFGPGTRLLVL.

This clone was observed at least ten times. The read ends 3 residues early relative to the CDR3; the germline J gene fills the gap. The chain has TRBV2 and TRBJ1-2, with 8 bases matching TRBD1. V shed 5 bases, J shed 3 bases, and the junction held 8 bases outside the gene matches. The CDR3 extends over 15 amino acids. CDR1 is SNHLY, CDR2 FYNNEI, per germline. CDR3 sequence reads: CASSLKQGAYYGYTF. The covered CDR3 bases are TGTGCCAGCAGTTTGAAGCAGGGGGCCTACTATGGC.

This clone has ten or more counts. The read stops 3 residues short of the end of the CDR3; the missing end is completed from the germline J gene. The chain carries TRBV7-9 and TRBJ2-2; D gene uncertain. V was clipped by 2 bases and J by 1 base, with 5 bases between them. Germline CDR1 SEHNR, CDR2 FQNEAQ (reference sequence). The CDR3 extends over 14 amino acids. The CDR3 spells CASSLTQNTGELFF. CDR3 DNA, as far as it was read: TGTGCCAGCAGCTTAACACAGAACACCGGGGAG.

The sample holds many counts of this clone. This CDR3 reads CSVERGREAIGYEQFF. CDR3 DNA (partial): TGCAGCGTTGAAAGAGGGCGGGAGGCTATTGGGTATGAG. The rearrangement uses TRBV29-1 and TRBJ2-1, with 8 nucleotides matching TRBD2. The read comes to an end 3 residues before the CDR3 does, leaving the germline J gene to fill in the end. The ends lost 2 bases at V and 8 bases at J; junction bases unmatched: 14. Germline V gene lookup returns CDR1 SQVTM and CDR2 ANQGSEA. This CDR3 has 16 residues.

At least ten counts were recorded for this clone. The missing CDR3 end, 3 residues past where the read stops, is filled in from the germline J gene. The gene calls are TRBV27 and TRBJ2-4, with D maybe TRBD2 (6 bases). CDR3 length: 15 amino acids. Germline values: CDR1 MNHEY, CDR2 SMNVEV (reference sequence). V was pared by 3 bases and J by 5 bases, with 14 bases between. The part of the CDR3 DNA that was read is TGTGCCAGCAGTTTCCTACCGACTAGGGAAAACATT. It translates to CASSFLPTRENI. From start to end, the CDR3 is CASSFLPTRENIQYF.